One and the same sample provided the 21 T cell receptor beta chains below, sequenced in a study of OX40 agonist ivuxolimab in advanced cancers. Sequencing was performed with immunoSEQ multiplex PCR; in TCRdb, only in-frame clones are kept and a portion is missing. The sample carries 75,000 to 100,000 clones, 84% recorded once. The input for sequencing was CD4+ or CD8+ T cells sorted from blood, taken in a trial of the OX40 agonist ivuxolimab. The receptors derive from an adult with an advanced solid tumor such as melanoma, head and neck, liver or kidney cancer.

This chain connects TRBV19 to TRBJ2-4, with D possibly TRBD1 on 6 matching bases. V dropped 3 bases and J dropped 1 base, with 13 bases sitting between them. The CDR3 spans 16 residues. The V gene's germline CDR1 is LNHDA and CDR2 SQIVND (reference sequence). CDR3 DNA: TGTGCCAGTAGTATTGGCGGGCAGGGGGCCAAAAACATTCAGTACTTC. Protein product: CASSIGGQGAKNIQYF.

V usage is TRBV16 and J usage is TRBJ1-2; 7 nucleotides align to TRBD1. Trimming at V came to 2 bases and at J to 4 bases, leaving 13 bases not matched to a gene. Germline lookup yields CDR1 KGHSY and CDR2 FQNENV. This CDR3 region has 17 residues. The DNA for the CDR3 is TGTGCCAGCAGCCAAATCTTACAGGGGACCGACTTCTATGGCTACACCTTC. Translated: CASSQILQGTDFYGYTF.

The chain joins TRBV19 to TRBJ1-5; a possible D gene is TRBD1 (5 bases). This CDR3 has 14 amino acids. V was trimmed by 3 bases and J by 5 bases, leaving 11 bases between them. The germline V gene has CDR1 LNHDA and CDR2 SQIVND (reference sequence). CDR3 DNA: TGTGCCAGTAGTATCGGCAGGGTCGATCAGCCCCAGCATTTT. Translated: CASSIGRVDQPQHF.

This clone came up a few times. The chain links TRBV7-9 to TRBJ2-3, with TRBD1 as a possible D gene (5 bases). CDR3 length: 11 amino acids. Trimming cost V 8 bases and J 5 bases, with 8 bases left between them. CDR1 and CDR2 from the germline V gene are SEHNR and FQNEAQ (reference sequence). The CDR3 sequence: CASSRGDTQYF. In nucleotides, the CDR3 is TGTGCCAGCTCTAGGGGAGATACGCAGTATTTT. Full variable domain (remainder filled in from reference TRBV7-9 and TRBJ2-3): DTGVSQNPRHKITKRGQNVTFRCDPISEHNRLYWYRQTLGQGPEFLTYFQNEAQLEKSRLLSDRFSAERPKGSFSTLEIQRTEQGDSAMYLCASSRGDTQYFGPGTRLTVL.

V is TRBV18 and J is TRBJ2-1, with D perhaps TRBD1 (5 bases). Germline CDR1 is KGHSH and CDR2 is LQKENI. This CDR3 has 18 amino acids. Trimming left V 6 bases short and J 0 bases short, with 21 bases between. DNA of the CDR3: TGTGCCAGCTCCCAGGGAACAGGCACCAGCTACTCCTACAATGAGCAGTTCTTC. This sequence encodes CASSQGTGTSYSYNEQFF.

The chain links TRBV12-5 to TRBJ2-3; 9 nucleotides line up with TRBD2. This CDR3 is built from 15 residues. Losses at the gene ends were 3 bases for V and 3 bases for J; bases not matched to a gene: 4. Germline CDR1 reads LGHNT; CDR2 reads FRNRAP. The CDR3 DNA sequence: TGTGCTAGTGGTTTCTCTAGCGGGACTACAGATACGCAGTATTTT. Translation gives CASGFSSGTTDTQYF. The full variable domain, in which reference TRBV12-5 and TRBJ2-3 provide the parts outside the CDR3, is DARVTQTPRHKVTEMGQEVTMRCQPILGHNTVFWYRQTMMQGLELLAYFRNRAPLDDSGMPKDRFSAEMPDATLATLKIQPSEPRDSAVYFCASGFSSGTTDTQYFGPGTRLTVL.

V is TRBV18 and J is TRBJ2-5; TRBD2 aligns across 8 bases. The length of the CDR3 is 16 residues. V shed 2 bases and J 5 bases; nucleotides not matched to a gene: 10. Per the germline V gene, CDR1 is KGHSH and CDR2 is LQKENI. The CDR3 DNA reads as TGTGCCAGCTCACCAGAGGTTAATAGCGGGAAGGAGACCCAGTACTTC. Translating gives CASSPEVNSGKETQYF. The full variable domain, completed using reference TRBV18 and TRBJ2-5, is NAGVMQNPRHLVRRRGQEARLRCSPMKGHSHVYWYRQLPEEGLKFMVYLQKENIIDESGMPKERFSAEFPKEGPSILRIQQVVRGDSAAYFCASSPEVNSGKETQYFGPGTRLLVL.

About this clone itself: An end of the junction does not agree with germline; a read error may underlie this. The chain uses TRBV19 and TRBJ1-4, with 11 bases matching TRBD1. The CDR3 totals 9 residues. Germline V gene sequence: CDR1 LNHDA, CDR2 SQIVND (reference sequence). CDR3 bases: TGTGCCAGCCCAGGGACAGGGGGATTT. Translation gives CASPGTGGF.

The V and J genes are TRBV4-3 and TRBJ2-6; D gene ambiguous. The V gene's germline CDR1 is LGHNA and CDR2 YSLEER. V lost 1 base to trimming and J lost 0 bases, with 10 bases between them. There are 17 residues in the CDR3. The CDR3 sequence: CASSQGAYASGANVLTF. The DNA for the CDR3 is TGCGCCAGCAGCCAAGGCGCGTACGCCTCTGGGGCCAACGTCCTGACTTTC.

V gene TRBV7-9 combines with J gene TRBJ2-7, with D perhaps being TRBD1 or TRBD2 (6 bases each). The CDR3 runs 15 residues. The germline V gene encodes CDR1 SEHNR and CDR2 FQNEAQ (reference sequence). V was trimmed by 5 bases and J by 3 bases, leaving 17 bases between them. In nucleotides, the CDR3 is TGTGCCAGCAGCCCGTCGGGGGCCCCCATCTACGAGCAGTACTTC. Its translation is CASSPSGAPIYEQYF.

V is TRBV5-4 and J is TRBJ2-7, with D hard to call. The germline CDR1 and CDR2 sequences are SGHNT and YYREEE (reference sequence). The germline V and J ends were trimmed by 0 bases and 3 bases, with 13 bases remaining between them. This CDR3 is 15 amino acids long. The DNA for the CDR3 is TGTGCCAGCAGCTTGGGAGACTCCTCCCTCTACGAGCAGTACTTC. It codes for CASSLGDSSLYEQYF.

This clone appeared once. This sequence joins TRBV29-1 and TRBJ2-7; D may be TRBD2 (5 bases). CDR1 SQVTM and CDR2 ANQGSEA come from the germline V gene. This CDR3 has 13 amino acids. Trimming left V 2 bases short and J 2 bases short, with 10 bases between. CDR3 amino acids: CSVELAATYEQYF. CDR3 nucleotides: TGCAGCGTTGAACTAGCAGCTACCTACGAGCAGTACTTC.

The chain employs TRBV5-4 and TRBJ2-5; 7 nucleotides match TRBD2. The J call could be wrong; TRBJ2-7 is a better fit for the DNA end. CDR1 is SGHNT, CDR2 YYREEE, per germline (reference sequence). This CDR3 contains 16 residues. The CDR3 DNA reads TGTGCCAGCACCATACGAGGAGCGGGGAGTAACTACGAGCAGTACTTC. It translates to CASTIRGAGSNYEQYF.

The gene calls are TRBV18 and TRBJ2-1, with TRBD2 matching 8 bases. This CDR3 spans 18 amino acids. Germline loops: CDR1 KGHSH, CDR2 LQKENI. After removal of 2 bases from V and 1 base from J, the junction contained 10 bases not matched to a gene. CDR3 bases: TGTGCCAGCTCACCAAGGTTTAGCGGGAAGGAATCCTACAATGAGCAGTTCTTC. This translates into CASSPRFSGKESYNEQFF.

V gene TRBV4-1 combines with J gene TRBJ2-3; 15 positions agree with TRBD2. V dropped 4 bases and J dropped 3; count of bases not matched to a gene: 5. This CDR3 spans 17 amino acids. CDR1 is MGHRA, CDR2 YSYEKL, per germline. CDR3 protein: CASSPSGTSGGTDTQYF. CDR3 sequence (DNA): TGCGCCAGCAGCCCATCCGGGACTAGCGGGGGGACAGATACGCAGTATTTT.

This chain links TRBV6-5 with TRBJ1-2; 11 nucleotides align to TRBD1. Germline loops: CDR1 MNHEY, CDR2 SVGAGI. J lost 4 bases, V lost 6 bases, and 7 bases had no gene match. This CDR3 has 15 residues. CDR3 DNA: TGTGCCAGCAGCCCTGGGACAGGGGGGCCCTATGGCTACACCTTC. Amino acid sequence: CASSPGTGGPYGYTF.

This sequence joins TRBV29-1 and TRBJ1-5, with D possibly TRBD1 on 6 matching bases. Germline loops: CDR1 SQVTM, CDR2 ANQGSEA. Trimming removed 2 bases at V and 0 bases at J, with 8 bases between. This CDR3 is 14 amino acids long. The DNA for the CDR3 is TGCAGCGTTGAAACAGGGCATAGCAATCAGCCCCAGCATTTT. It specifies CSVETGHSNQPQHF. The whole variable domain, remainder taken from reference TRBV29-1 and TRBJ1-5, is SAVISQKPSRDICQRGTSLTIQCQVDSQVTMMFWYRQQPGQSLTLIATANQGSEATYESGFVIDKFPISRPNLTFSTLTVSNMSPEDSSIYLCSVETGHSNQPQHFGDGTRLSIL.

The CDR3 DNA is TGTGCCACCAGCGTCCGGGACATCCTCTACGAGCAGTACTTC. It encodes CATSVRDILYEQYF. V is TRBV15 and J is TRBJ2-7, with D perhaps matching TRBD1 (6 bases). Germline lookup yields CDR1 LNHNV and CDR2 YYDKDF (reference sequence). This CDR3 spans 14 amino acids. With 5 bases removed from V and 3 bases from J, the gap between germline ends came to 14 bases. Together with reference TRBV15 and TRBJ2-7, the CDR3 gives the full variable domain: DAMVIQNPRYQVTQFGKPVTLSCSQTLNHNVMYWYQQKSSQAPKLLFHYYDKDFNNEADTPDNFQSRRPNTSFCFLDIRSPGLGDTAMYLCATSVRDILYEQYFGPGTRLTVT.

The rearrangement joins TRBV30 to TRBJ2-3; maybe TRBD2 (6 bases). The ends were cut back, 2 bases at V and 4 bases at J, with 19 bases in the middle. Per the germline V gene, CDR1 is GTSNPN and CDR2 is SVGIG (reference sequence). The CDR3 consists of 16 residues. CDR3 bases: TGTGCCTGGAGTCCCTTGAGGGGAGGAGGGGCAGATACGCAGTATTTT. It yields the protein CAWSPLRGGGADTQYF. The entire variable domain, with the rest obtained from reference TRBV30 and TRBJ2-3, is as follows: SQTIHQWPATLVQPVGSPLSLECTVEGTSNPNLYWYRQAAGRGLQLLFYSVGIGQISSEVPQNLSASRPQDRQFILSSKKLLLSDSGFYLCAWSPLRGGGADTQYFGPGTRLTVL.

CDR3 residues: CASSDSGTGSYEQYF. Here the CDR3 DNA reads TGTGCCAGCAGTGATTCCGGGACAGGGTCTTACGAGCAGTACTTC. This sequence joins TRBV6-1 and TRBJ2-7; 9 bases fit TRBD1. Trimming at V came to 3 bases and at J to 4 bases, leaving 7 bases not matched to a gene. The CDR3 length is 15 residues. The germline V gene has CDR1 MNHNS and CDR2 SASEGT.

V gene TRBV18 combines with J gene TRBJ1-4, with TRBD1 as a possible D gene (5 bases). CDR3 length: 17 residues. Germline V gene data show CDR1 as KGHSH and CDR2 as LQKENI. Trimming shortened V by 1 base and J by 0 bases, and 12 bases separated the two germline ends. The CDR3, as DNA: TGTGCCAGCTCACCACAAGTACCGGGGGCAACTAATGAAAAACTGTTTTTT. It is translated as CASSPQVPGATNEKLFF.